The 22 T cell receptor beta chains below were found in one sample sequenced in a study of blood T cell repertoires in COVID-19 (dated by TCRdb to the early 2020s). The library was generated by the immunoSEQ multiplex PCR assay. The immuneACCESS repertoire file appears here via TCRdb, limited to in-frame rearrangements. These files lack a portion of the clones; in checked studies, under half of the deficit traces to unresolved V genes, and the cause of the others is not known. A total of fewer than 350,000 clones appear in this sample, around 85% of them only once. Clones ranked in the top ten supply roughly 6.3% of the sample. The sequencing sample was made of PBMCs or T cells enriched from blood (not recorded which). The source of these receptors is a woman aged 40-49 years who had recovered from COVID-19.

The chain combines TRBV28 with TRBJ1-6, with D unresolved. CDR3 length: 13 amino acids. Germline CDR1 MDHEN, CDR2 SYDVKM. The V gene lost 8 bases and the J gene lost 9 bases, with 14 bases spanning the gap. This CDR3 reads CASSQPRGSPLHF. The DNA of the CDR3 is TGTGCCAGCTCACAACCGCGAGGTTCACCCCTCCACTTT.

This chain uses TRBV10-3 with TRBJ2-5; TRBD2 matches 7 bases. CDR1 is ENHRY and CDR2 is SYGVKD in the germline V gene. The J segment lost 4 bases and the V segment lost 5 bases, leaving 4 bases of the junction unmatched. This CDR3 spans 13 amino acids. The CDR3 region is CAISKGGGETQYF. CDR3 DNA sequence: TGTGCCATCAGTAAGGGCGGGGGAGAGACCCAGTACTTC.

This chain connects TRBV14 to TRBJ2-5, with TRBD1 matching 8 bases. Germline V gene sequence: CDR1 SGHDN, CDR2 FVKESK. The V gene end was trimmed by 4 bases and the J gene end by 5 bases; junction bases not matched to a gene: 3. The CDR3 extends over 13 amino acids. The CDR3 reads CASSPNRGETQYF. DNA for the CDR3: TGTGCCAGCAGCCCAAACAGGGGGGAGACCCAGTACTTC. Using reference TRBV14 and TRBJ2-5 for the parts outside the CDR3, the full variable domain is EAGVTQFPSHSVIEKGQTVTLRCDPISGHDNLYWYRRVMGKEIKFLLHFVKESKQDESGMPNNRFLAERTGGTYSTLKVQPAELEDSGVYFCASSPNRGETQYFGPGTRLLVL.

This chain connects TRBV10-3 to TRBJ2-5; tentative D call: TRBD1 (6 bases). The CDR3 has 14 amino acids. Germline CDR1 reads ENHRY; CDR2 reads SYGVKD. V gave up 3 bases and J gave up 1 base, with 9 bases separating them. The CDR3 reads CAISDGTLQETQYF. CDR3 nucleotides: TGTGCCATCAGTGATGGGACACTCCAAGAGACCCAGTACTTC.

The DNA for the CDR3 is TGTGCCAGCAGGGGCCGACAGGCCGGTAATTCACCCCTCCACTTT. Its protein is CASRGRQAGNSPLHF. The chain couples TRBV6-6 to TRBJ1-6; D possibly corresponds to TRBD1 (6 bases). Trimming cost V 6 bases and J 6 bases, with 15 bases left between them. This CDR3 is 15 amino acids long. Germline V gives CDR1 MNHNY, CDR2 SVGAGI (reference sequence).

This clone appeared a single time. The chain is built from TRBV7-8 and TRBJ1-4, with TRBD1 matching over 10 bases. CDR3 size: 15 residues. Germline assignment: CDR1 SGHVS and CDR2 FQNEAQ. Losses at the gene ends were 3 bases for V and 4 bases for J; bases not matched to a gene: 2. This chain's CDR3 is CASSLGQGHNEKLFF. The CDR3 region has the DNA TGTGCCAGCAGCTTGGGACAGGGGCATAATGAAAAACTGTTTTTT. The whole variable domain, remainder taken from reference TRBV7-8 and TRBJ1-4, is GAGVSQSPRYKVAKRGQDVALRCDPISGHVSLFWYQQALGQGPEFLTYFQNEAQLDKSGLPSDRFFAERPEGSVSTLKIQRTQQEDSAVYLCASSLGQGHNEKLFFGSGTQLSVL.

In its sample, this clone was seen once. The gene calls are TRBV12-3 or TRBV12-4 and TRBJ2-3; 7 bases are a match to TRBD2. V trimming: 10 bases; J trimming: 5 bases; junction bases outside the gene matches: 3. The CDR3 sequence is 11 residues long. The CDR3 DNA reads as TGTGCCACTATAGCGGGAGATACGCAGTATTTT. Protein product: CATIAGDTQYF.

This clone was seen only once. V is TRBV25-1 and J is TRBJ2-1; 12 bases line up with TRBD2. V was clipped by 6 bases and J by 8 bases; unmatched bases: 8. Germline V gene data show CDR1 as MGHDK and CDR2 as SYGVNS. This CDR3 region has 15 residues. CDR3 protein: CASSVLAGGPHEQFF. The CDR3 DNA sequence: TGTGCCAGCAGCGTCCTAGCGGGAGGGCCCCATGAGCAGTTCTTC.

The chain is built from TRBV5-5 and TRBJ2-5; tentative D call: TRBD2 (6 bases). The germline CDR1 and CDR2 sequences are SGHKS and YYEKEE (reference sequence). The CDR3 is 15 residues long. Trimming shortened V by 4 bases and J by 5 bases, and 18 bases separated the two germline ends. This CDR3 is CASSRAQGGGETQYF. Here the CDR3 DNA reads TGTGCCAGCAGCAGGGCCCAGGGAGGAGGGGAGACCCAGTACTTC. Based on the CDR3 plus reference TRBV5-5 and TRBJ2-5, the full variable domain is DAGVTQSPTHLIKTRGQQVTLRCSPISGHKSVSWYQQVLGQGPQFIFQYYEKEERGRGNFPDRFSARQFPNYSSELNVNALLLGDSALYLCASSRAQGGGETQYFGPGTRLLVL.

The chain uses TRBV29-1 and TRBJ1-1, with a tentative D call TRBD1 (6 bases). Germline CDR1 and CDR2: SQVTM and ANQGSEA. The CDR3 has 13 amino acids. V lost 4 bases, J lost 0 bases, and 9 bases lay in between. The CDR3 DNA reads TGCAGCGTTGTCGGACAGCTGAACACTGAAGCTTTCTTT. This codes for CSVVGQLNTEAFF.

Concerning this clone: In the same sample, other DNA sequences code for this CDR3. V and J are TRBV7-2 and TRBJ1-1; 7 nucleotides line up with TRBD1. The germline V gene has CDR1 SGHTA and CDR2 FQGNSA. This CDR3 is 14 amino acids long. V was pared by 6 bases and J by 4 bases, with 8 bases of the junction left unmatched. The CDR3 DNA is TGTGCCAGCAGTTTCAGGACAGGCGGCACTGAAGCTTTCTTT. Encoded protein: CASSFRTGGTEAFF.

The gene calls are TRBV19 and TRBJ1-1, with 10 bases fitting TRBD1. J lost 4 bases, V lost 5 bases, and 7 bases had no gene match. This CDR3 contains 15 residues. From germline, CDR1 is LNHDA and CDR2 SQIVND (reference sequence). The CDR3 DNA is TGTGCCAGTAGTCCCAGGACAGGGGGAGGCACTGAAGCTTTCTTT. It encodes CASSPRTGGGTEAFF.

This sequence joins TRBV28 and TRBJ2-7, with 11 nucleotides matching TRBD2. Germline lookup yields CDR1 MDHEN and CDR2 SYDVKM. The trim removed 6 bases at V and 5 bases at J, leaving 12 bases unmatched. CDR3 size: 16 residues. The CDR3 DNA is TGTGCCAGCAGGGGTGGCCCTTTAGCGGGAGGGGACGAGCAGTACTTC. It yields the protein CASRGGPLAGGDEQYF. The complete variable domain, with remaining parts taken from reference TRBV28 and TRBJ2-7, reads DVKVTQSSRYLVKRTGEKVFLECVQDMDHENMFWYRQDPGLGLRLIYFSYDVKMKEKGDIPEGYSVSREKKERFSLILESASTNQTSMYLCASRGGPLAGGDEQYFGPGTRLTVT.

This rearrangement joins TRBV3-1 (or the pseudogene TRBV3-2) to TRBJ1-6; unclear D gene. The length of the CDR3 is 16 residues. The V and J ends lost 1 base and 0 bases respectively, with 7 bases between them. Germline CDR1 reads LGHDT; CDR2 reads YNNKEL (reference sequence). The CDR3 region is CASSQGLSSYNSPLHF. CDR3 bases: TGTGCCAGCAGCCAAGGCCTCAGCTCCTATAATTCACCCCTCCACTTT.

This chain links TRBV19 with TRBJ2-7; 9 nucleotides line up with TRBD1. The CDR3 length is 13 residues. With 10 bases clipped from V and 3 bases from J, the junction kept 7 bases outside the gene matches. Per the germline V gene, CDR1 is LNHDA and CDR2 is SQIVND (reference sequence). The CDR3 region has the DNA TGTGCCACCCAACGGGACAGGGACTACGAGCAGTACTTC. Its protein product is CATQRDRDYEQYF.

V and J are TRBV19 and TRBJ1-2; D gene uncertain. CDR3 length equals 12 residues. Trimming stripped 6 bases from V and 7 bases from J, with 12 bases between. The germline CDR1 and CDR2 sequences are LNHDA and SQIVND (reference sequence). CDR3 in DNA: TGTGCCAGTAGCATACGAGCGGGTGGCTACACCTTC. Translating gives CASSIRAGGYTF.

The V gene is TRBV12-3 or TRBV12-4, the J gene TRBJ2-1; 9 positions agree with TRBD2. V lost 5 bases, J lost 15 bases, and 11 bases stayed unmatched. The length of the CDR3 is 13 residues. The CDR3 is CASSPPGTSSTFF. As DNA, the CDR3 is TGTGCCAGCAGTCCCCCCGGGACTAGCTCGACGTTCTTC.

The chain combines TRBV3-1 (or the pseudogene TRBV3-2) with TRBJ2-1; 13 nucleotides match TRBD2. Germline-derived CDR1 and CDR2 are LGHDT and YNNKEL (reference sequence). This CDR3 region has 15 residues. Germline trimming cut 5 bases from V and 4 bases from J; bases unmatched to any gene: 2. The CDR3 DNA reads TGTGCCAGCAGCAAGGGACTAGCGGGGTACAATGAGCAGTTCTTC. The encoded protein is CASSKGLAGYNEQFF.

This clone occurred a few times. The chain joins TRBV29-1 to TRBJ2-1, with 8 bases that match TRBD2. CDR3 length: 14 amino acids. From germline, CDR1 is SQVTM and CDR2 ANQGSEA. Trimming at V came to 3 bases and at J to 6 bases, leaving 7 bases not matched to a gene. The CDR3 nucleotides are TGCAGCGTTGATAAGCGGGAGAGGCGCAATGAGCAGTTCTTC. It encodes CSVDKRERRNEQFF.

This clone appeared once. This chain joins TRBV5-1 and TRBJ2-7; no firm D call. Germline V gene sequence: CDR1 SGHRS, CDR2 YFSETQ. The CDR3 consists of 15 residues. V lost 3 bases to trimming and J lost 6 bases, with 19 bases between them. DNA of the CDR3: TGCGCCAGCAGCTCCGGATCCGTGGCACAGCTCGAGCAGTACTTC. It is translated as CASSSGSVAQLEQYF. The full variable domain, rest sourced from reference TRBV5-1 and TRBJ2-7, is KAGVTQTPRYLIKTRGQQVTLSCSPISGHRSVSWYQQTPGQGLQFLFEYFSETQRNKGNFPGRFSGRQFSNSRSEMNVSTLELGDSALYLCASSSGSVAQLEQYFGPGTRLTVT.

This clone was seen just once. The chain couples TRBV2 to TRBJ1-2, with 10 bases fitting TRBD1. V lost 7 bases to trimming and J lost 4 bases; unmatched junction nucleotides: 21. Germline V gene lookup returns CDR1 SNHLY and CDR2 FYNNEI. The CDR3 consists of 19 residues. The CDR3, as DNA: TGTGCCAGCAACTCCCCACCCGGACTCGGGACAGGGGTCGGCTATGGCTACACCTTC. Translating gives CASNSPPGLGTGVGYGYTF.

The chain is built from TRBV30 and TRBJ2-7; tentatively, D is TRBD2 (6 bases). Germline CDR1 GTSNPN, CDR2 SVGIG (reference sequence). The CDR3 extends over 13 amino acids. The V end lost 4 bases, the J end lost 2 bases, and 12 bases lay between the germline ends. This CDR3 is CAWKEGGPYEQYF. In nucleotides, the CDR3 is TGTGCCTGGAAGGAGGGAGGACCCTACGAGCAGTACTTC.